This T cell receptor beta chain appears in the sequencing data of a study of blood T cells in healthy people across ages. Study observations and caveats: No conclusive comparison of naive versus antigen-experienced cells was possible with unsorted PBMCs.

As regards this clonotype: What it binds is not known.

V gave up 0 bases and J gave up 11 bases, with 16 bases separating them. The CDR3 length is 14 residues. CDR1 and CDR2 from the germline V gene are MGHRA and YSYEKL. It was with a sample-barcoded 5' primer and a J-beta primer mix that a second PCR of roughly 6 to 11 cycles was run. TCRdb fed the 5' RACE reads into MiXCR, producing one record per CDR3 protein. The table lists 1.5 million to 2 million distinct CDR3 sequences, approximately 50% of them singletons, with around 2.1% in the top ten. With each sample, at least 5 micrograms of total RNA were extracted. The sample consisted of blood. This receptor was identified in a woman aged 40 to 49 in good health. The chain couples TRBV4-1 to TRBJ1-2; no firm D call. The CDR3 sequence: CASSQEGSNLGYTF. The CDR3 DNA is TGCGCCAGCAGCCAAGAGGGAAGTAATTTGGGGTACACCTTC.